These T cell receptor beta chains were read from a single sample in a study of cytomegalovirus exposure and HLA in healthy donors. Measured with immunoSEQ multiplex PCR; TCRdb has only the in-frame clones, and not every one. This sample has some 110,000 clones, with 73% found just once. Sequencing was carried out using PBMCs. The receptors stem from a woman in her twenties or thirties in good health and CMV-seronegative. The CDR3 runs from the conserved cysteine through the conserved F or W. A D gene is named only where the DNA matches it firmly. Some rows have no size entry. The others give once, few or many, or a class for an expanded clone.

clone_size: few
v_call: TRBV6-6
d_call: TRBD1
j_call: TRBJ1-1
cdr3_aa: CASTGTGGMNEAFF
cdr3_nt: TGTGCCAGCACCGGGACAGGGGGCATGAATGAAGCTTTCTTT

clone_size: .
v_call: TRBV27
d_call: .
j_call: TRBJ2-7
cdr3_aa: CASSIWPGLGIGTYEQYF
cdr3_nt: TGTGCCAGCAGTATTTGGCCGGGGTTGGGAATAGGTACCTACGAGCAGTACTTC

clone_size: .
v_call: TRBV30
d_call: TRBD1
j_call: TRBJ1-1
cdr3_aa: CASRGTGSNTEAFF
cdr3_nt: TGTGCCAGCCGGGGGACAGGGTCCAACACTGAAGCTTTCTTT

clone_size: .
v_call: TRBV11-1
d_call: .
j_call: TRBJ1-1
cdr3_aa: CASSYHRAPNTEAFF
cdr3_nt: TGTGCCAGCAGCTATCACAGAGCTCCGAACACTGAAGCTTTCTTT

clone_size: .
v_call: TRBV18
d_call: TRBD1
j_call: TRBJ1-1
cdr3_aa: CASSRTGNTEAFF
cdr3_nt: TGTGCCAGCTCTAGGACAGGGAACACTGAAGCTTTCTTT

clone_size: .
v_call: TRBV30
d_call: .
j_call: TRBJ1-5
cdr3_aa: CAWSPAGGNQPQHF
cdr3_nt: TGTGCCTGGAGCCCGGCGGGGGGCAATCAGCCCCAGCATTTT

clone_size: .
v_call: TRBV7-3
d_call: TRBD1
j_call: TRBJ1-2
cdr3_aa: CASSLDRGRGYTF
cdr3_nt: TGTGCCAGCAGCTTAGACAGGGGGCGAGGCTACACCTTC

clone_size: .
v_call: TRBV13
d_call: .
j_call: TRBJ1-2
cdr3_aa: CASSQSSYSYGYTF
cdr3_nt: TGTGCCAGCAGCCAGTCCTCTTACAGCTATGGCTACACCTTC

clone_size: .
v_call: TRBV29-1
d_call: TRBD1
j_call: TRBJ2-7
cdr3_aa: CSVTWTGGPSEQYF
cdr3_nt: TGCAGCGTTACCTGGACAGGGGGCCCCTCCGAGCAGTACTTC

clone_size: .
v_call: TRBV6-1
d_call: TRBD2
j_call: TRBJ2-1
cdr3_aa: CASSDQTAGGSYNEQFF
cdr3_nt: TGTGCCAGCAGTGATCAAACAGCGGGAGGCTCCTACAATGAGCAGTTCTTC

clone_size: .
v_call: TRBV7-9
d_call: TRBD2
j_call: TRBJ2-7
cdr3_aa: CASSLGEGHREQYF
cdr3_nt: TGTGCCAGCAGCTTGGGGGAGGGCCATCGCGAGCAGTACTTC